These 29 T cell receptor beta chains originate from one sample sequenced in a study of blood T cells in healthy people across ages. A second roughly 6 to 11 cycle PCR used barcoded and J-beta primers. TCRdb re-analysed the 5' RACE reads in MiXCR, keeping a single row per CDR3 protein. The sample holds over 600,000 distinct CDR3 sequences, around 50% seen once. What was sequenced was blood. These receptors all come from a man older than 75 in good health.

In this sample, this clonotype turned up many times. This sequence joins TRBV11-2 and TRBJ2-1; TRBD2 matches 8 bases. The germline V gene has CDR1 SGHAT and CDR2 FQNNGV. The CDR3 sequence is 16 residues long. Trimming removed 2 bases from V and 6 bases from J; junction bases left unmatched: 9. CDR3 sequence: CASSLRGSGIGNEQFF. CDR3 in DNA: TGTGCCAGCAGCTTAAGAGGTAGCGGGATAGGCAATGAGCAGTTCTTC.

CDR3 sequence: CASSLLRTGDGYTF. As DNA, the CDR3 is TGCGCCAGCAGCTTGCTCCGGACAGGGGACGGCTACACCTTC. This chain connects TRBV5-1 to TRBJ1-2; 9 positions agree with TRBD1. Germline CDR1 and CDR2: SGHRS and YFSETQ. The CDR3 extends over 14 amino acids. Losses at the gene ends were 1 base for V and 8 bases for J; bases not matched to a gene: 6.

This clonotype was found a few times. The genes are TRBV24-1 and TRBJ2-1; D unclear. The CDR3 runs 13 residues. Germline V gives CDR1 KGHDR, CDR2 SFDVKD. V gave up 4 bases and J gave up 9 bases, with 12 bases separating them. Here the CDR3 reads CATSEFGPREQFF. CDR3 in DNA: TGTGCCACCAGTGAGTTTGGCCCCCGTGAGCAGTTCTTC.

This clonotype was seen at least ten times. The chain employs TRBV20-1 and TRBJ2-7; 12 bases fit TRBD2. Looked up from germline, CDR1 is DFQATT and CDR2 is SNEGSKA (reference sequence). V lost 7 bases and J lost 3; bases outside the gene matches: 1. This CDR3 comprises 12 residues. The CDR3, as DNA: TGCAGTGTGACTAGCGGGAGCTACGAGCAGTACTTC. Amino acid sequence: CSVTSGSYEQYF.

The chain recombines TRBV6-1 with TRBJ2-4; D perhaps matches TRBD2 (6 bases). The DNA end lines up better with TRBJ2-7; the J call may be wrong. Germline V gene lookup returns CDR1 MNHNS and CDR2 SASEGT. CDR3 length: 16 residues. CDR3 residues: CASSVTRRDPYYEQYF. The CDR3 DNA sequence: TGTGCCAGCAGTGTTACTCGGAGGGACCCATACTACGAGCAGTACTTC.

V gene TRBV6-5 combines with J gene TRBJ1-2; D ambiguous. The CDR3 covers 12 residues. Germline loops: CDR1 MNHEY, CDR2 SVGAGI. V gave up 7 bases and J gave up 4 bases, with 10 bases separating them. CDR3 DNA: TGTGCCAGCAATGCTCGGGGCTATGGCTACACCTTC. This translates into CASNARGYGYTF.

V usage is TRBV7-9 and J usage is TRBJ2-3; D gene ambiguous. CDR1 and CDR2 from the germline V gene are SEHNR and FQNEAQ (reference sequence). This CDR3 has 15 residues. Trimming pared 2 bases from V and 3 bases from J, leaving 12 bases between. The CDR3 reads CASSLLGIGTDTQYF. The CDR3 nucleotides are TGTGCCAGCAGCTTACTAGGTATCGGGACAGATACGCAGTATTTT.

This clonotype was seen a handful of times. This chain links TRBV20-1 with TRBJ2-7; no reliable D call. Germline V gives CDR1 DFQATT, CDR2 SNEGSKA (reference sequence). The CDR3 contains 14 residues. V lost 0 bases to trimming and J lost 0 bases, with 9 bases between them. CDR3 DNA: TGCAGTGCTAGAGATGCCCAATCCTCCTACGAGCAGTACTTC. Translated, it gives CSARDAQSSYEQYF.

The gene calls are TRBV10-3 and TRBJ2-5; TRBD2 aligns across 8 bases. The CDR3 totals 15 residues. Per the germline V gene, CDR1 is ENHRY and CDR2 is SYGVKD. Trimming removed 6 bases from V and 11 bases from J; junction bases left unmatched: 17. CDR3 DNA sequence: TGTGCCATCAGAACTAGCGGAGCCGAGTTAGATGAGCAGTACTTC. Its protein is CAIRTSGAELDEQYF.

This clonotype came up a few times. The chain employs TRBV7-2 and TRBJ2-3; TRBD2 matches 8 bases. V was pared by 2 bases and J by 2 bases, with 6 bases of the junction left unmatched. Germline CDR1 SGHTA, CDR2 FQGNSA. This CDR3 is built from 16 residues. The CDR3 nucleotides are TGTGCCAGCAGCTTAAGAGCGGGAGTCAACACAGATACGCAGTATTTT. Translation: CASSLRAGVNTDTQYF.

This chain connects TRBV6-2 or TRBV6-3 to TRBJ2-7, with 7 bases identical to TRBD2. After removal of 5 bases from V and 0 bases from J, the junction contained 4 bases not matched to a gene. Germline assignment: CDR1 MNHEY and CDR2 SVGEGT. This CDR3 is built from 14 residues. Here the CDR3 DNA reads TGTGCCAGCAGTGCTAGCGGTACCTCCTACGAGCAGTACTTC. Residues: CASSASGTSYEQYF.

In the case of this clonotype: A read error may account for a junction end that differs from germline. V gene TRBV12-3 or TRBV12-4 combines with J gene TRBJ1-2; no definite D call. The CDR3 is 11 residues long. CDR3 loop: CAGTGNYGFTF. Written as DNA, the CDR3 is TGTGCCGGCACTGGGAACTATGGCTTCACCTTC.

The V call is TRBV6-2 or TRBV6-3, the J call TRBJ2-6; D is unresolved. From germline, CDR1 is MNHEY and CDR2 SVGEGT. The CDR3 is 14 residues long. V lost 5 bases to trimming and J lost 3 bases, with 8 bases between them. CDR3 sequence (DNA): TGTGCCAGCAGTGGAACTTATGGGGCCAACGTCCTGACTTTC. Translating it yields CASSGTYGANVLTF.

This clonotype was detected a few times. The rearrangement joins TRBV12-3 or TRBV12-4 to TRBJ2-3; the match to TRBD1 covers 7 bases. The trim removed 6 bases at V and 4 bases at J, leaving 1 base unmatched. There are 12 residues in the CDR3. The CDR3 DNA sequence: TGTGCCAGCAGACAGGGGCCAGATACGCAGTATTTT. Translating gives CASRQGPDTQYF.

This rearrangement joins TRBV28 to TRBJ2-1; 8 bases align to TRBD1. Unmatched junction bases numbered 4, after V lost 9 bases and J lost 9 bases. From germline, CDR1 is MDHEN and CDR2 SYDVKM. The CDR3 covers 11 residues. CDR3 loop: CASDRGPEQFF. In nucleotides, the CDR3 is TGTGCCAGTGACAGGGGCCCTGAGCAGTTCTTC.

This chain uses TRBV14 with TRBJ2-5; perhaps TRBD1 as D (6 bases). Per germline, CDR1 SGHDN and CDR2 FVKESK. The CDR3 consists of 14 residues. V lost 9 bases, J lost 5 bases, and 19 bases lay in between. CDR3: CAREWGHCRETQYF. CDR3 nucleotide sequence: TGTGCCAGGGAATGGGGGCACTGTCGTGAGACCCAGTACTTC. Full variable domain (outside the CDR3, taken from reference TRBV14 and TRBJ2-5): EAGVTQFPSHSVIEKGQTVTLRCDPISGHDNLYWYRRVMGKEIKFLLHFVKESKQDESGMPNNRFLAERTGGTYSTLKVQPAELEDSGVYFCAREWGHCRETQYFGPGTRLLVL.

The chain has TRBV12-3 or TRBV12-4 and TRBJ2-1; 13 positions agree with TRBD2. The CDR3 loop spans 16 amino acids. J was trimmed by 8 bases and V by 6 bases; bases with no gene match: 10. CDR3 DNA: TGTGCCAGCAGCCGTCAACTAGCGGGAGGGCCCGATGAGCAGTTCTTC. Encoded protein: CASSRQLAGGPDEQFF.

The chain carries TRBV5-4 and TRBJ2-1, with 9 bases aligning to TRBD2. The CDR3 is 15 amino acids. Germline CDR1 and CDR2: SGHNT and YYREEE (reference sequence). J lost 5 bases, V lost 4 bases, and 7 bases had no gene match. DNA of the CDR3: TGTGCCAGCAGCCACCAGATAGCGGGAGACAATGAGCAGTTCTTC. Protein sequence: CASSHQIAGDNEQFF.

V is TRBV7-9 and J is TRBJ1-2; no reliable D call. CDR3 length equals 11 residues. The germline V gene encodes CDR1 SEHNR and CDR2 FQNEAQ (reference sequence). V was trimmed by 3 bases and J by 3 bases, leaving 2 bases between them. The CDR3 nucleotides are TGTGCCAGCAGCTTGTACTATGGCTACACCTTC. Translation gives CASSLYYGYTF.

The J gene is TRBJ2-7, the V gene TRBV27, with 11 bases fitting TRBD2. This CDR3 is built from 16 residues. Trimming took 4 bases from V and 7 from J; bases not matched to a gene: 12. Germline values: CDR1 MNHEY, CDR2 SMNVEV (reference sequence). This CDR3 reads CASSSGLADSYNEQYF. CDR3 in DNA: TGTGCCAGCAGTTCGGGACTAGCGGACTCCTACAATGAGCAGTACTTC.

Only a few counts were recorded for this clonotype. The chain carries TRBV7-2 and TRBJ2-3; the match to TRBD2 covers 8 bases. V dropped 5 bases and J dropped 2; count of bases not matched to a gene: 6. Germline assignment: CDR1 SGHTA and CDR2 FQGNSA. The CDR3 covers 15 residues. CDR3 residues: CASSATSGYTDTQYF. Here the CDR3 DNA reads TGTGCCAGCAGCGCCACTAGCGGCTACACAGATACGCAGTATTTT.

The chain is built from TRBV20-1 and TRBJ2-1, with 8 positions matching TRBD2. CDR1 DFQATT and CDR2 SNEGSKA come from the germline V gene (reference sequence). Unmatched junction bases numbered 14, after V lost 5 bases and J lost 8 bases. The CDR3 length is 15 residues. CDR3 sequence reads: CSALSLAGRFYEQFF. In DNA form, the CDR3 reads TGCAGTGCTCTAAGCCTAGCGGGTCGATTTTATGAGCAGTTCTTC.

This clonotype turned up a few times. This may stem from a read error, because a much larger clone lies one nucleotide away. This chain joins TRBV4-2 and TRBJ2-1; 7 bases fit TRBD1. CDR1 is LGHNA and CDR2 is YNFKEQ in the germline V gene. The CDR3 runs to 15 residues. CDR3 residues: CASSQAGGPYSEQFF. In DNA, the CDR3 is TGTGCCAGCAGCCAAGCAGGGGGACCCTACAGTGAGCAGTTCTTC.

This chain joins TRBV6-5 and TRBJ2-1, with 13 bases aligning to TRBD2. The V gene end was trimmed by 0 bases and the J gene end by 5 bases; junction bases not matched to a gene: 4. This CDR3 comprises 17 residues. Germline assignment: CDR1 MNHEY and CDR2 SVGAGI. The chain's CDR3 is CASSYSTSGRSHNEQFF. CDR3 sequence (DNA): TGTGCCAGCAGTTACTCGACTAGCGGGAGGAGCCACAATGAGCAGTTCTTC.

V gene TRBV7-9 combines with J gene TRBJ1-2, with a possible D match to TRBD1 (6 bases). The germline CDR1 and CDR2 sequences are SEHNR and FQNEAQ (reference sequence). This CDR3 has 14 amino acids. V lost 0 bases and J lost 8, with 13 bases in between. CDR3 residues: CASSLAGGARGYTF. The CDR3, as DNA: TGTGCCAGCAGCTTAGCGGGGGGCGCTCGGGGCTACACCTTC.

V is TRBV7-2 and J is TRBJ2-5; D might be TRBD2 (5 bases). Trimming left V 5 bases short and J 3 bases short, with 13 bases between. The CDR3 extends over 14 amino acids. Germline V CDR1 and CDR2: SGHTA, FQGNSA. The CDR3 protein is CASSVREEEETQYF. The CDR3 nucleotides are TGTGCCAGCAGCGTCCGGGAAGAAGAAGAGACCCAGTACTTC.

The chain has TRBV5-1 and TRBJ2-4; maybe TRBD1 (6 bases). With the DNA end fitting TRBJ2-7 better, the J assignment may be wrong. Germline V gives CDR1 SGHRS, CDR2 YFSETQ. CDR3 length: 13 amino acids. CDR3 residues: CASSLLQGYEQYF. For the CDR3, the DNA is TGCGCCAGCAGCTTGTTACAGGGCTACGAGCAGTACTTC.

This clonotype was seen repeatedly, ten times or more. This chain links TRBV7-2 with TRBJ2-7; D gene unclear. Trimming took 1 base from V and 2 from J, leaving 9 bases between them. The CDR3 covers 14 residues. CDR1 SGHTA and CDR2 FQGNSA come from the germline V gene. The CDR3 nucleotides are TGTGCCAGCAGCTTAGACAGAGGTCCCTACGAGCAGTACTTC. It is translated as CASSLDRGPYEQYF. Looking up the rest from reference TRBV7-2 and TRBJ2-7 gives the full variable domain: GAGVSQSPSNKVTEKGKDVELRCDPISGHTALYWYRQSLGQGLEFLIYFQGNSAPDKSGLPSDRFSAERTGGSVSTLTIQRTQQEDSAVYLCASSLDRGPYEQYFGPGTRLTVT.

The chain carries TRBV3-1 and TRBJ1-3, with 10 bases fitting TRBD1. The CDR3 contains 18 residues. J was trimmed by 3 bases and V by 1 base; bases with no gene match: 9. In germline, CDR1 is LGHDT, CDR2 YNNKEL (reference sequence). The CDR3 region has the DNA TGTGCCAGCAGCCAAGGTTTACCGGGACAGGGGAATGGAAACACCATATATTTT. This translates into CASSQGLPGQGNGNTIYF.